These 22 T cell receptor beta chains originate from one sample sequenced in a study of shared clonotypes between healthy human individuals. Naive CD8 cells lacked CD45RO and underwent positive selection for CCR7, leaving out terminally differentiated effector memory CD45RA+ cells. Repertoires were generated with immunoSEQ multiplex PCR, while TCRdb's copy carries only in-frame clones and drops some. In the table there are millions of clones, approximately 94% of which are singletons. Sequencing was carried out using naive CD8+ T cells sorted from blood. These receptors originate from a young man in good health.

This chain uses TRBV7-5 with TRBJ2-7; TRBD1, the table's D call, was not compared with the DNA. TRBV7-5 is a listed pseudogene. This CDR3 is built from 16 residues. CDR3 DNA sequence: TGTGCCAGAAGCTCAAGCCGGGACAGGGGAATGGGTGAGCAGTACTTC. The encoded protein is CARSSSRDRGMGEQYF.

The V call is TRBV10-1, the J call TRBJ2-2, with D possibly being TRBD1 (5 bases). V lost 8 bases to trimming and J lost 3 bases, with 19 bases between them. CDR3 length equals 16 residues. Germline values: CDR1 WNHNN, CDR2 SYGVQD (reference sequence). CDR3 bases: TGCGCCAGCTGTATGAACTCCAGGGCCGACACCGGGGAGCTGTTTTTT. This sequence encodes CASCMNSRADTGELFF.

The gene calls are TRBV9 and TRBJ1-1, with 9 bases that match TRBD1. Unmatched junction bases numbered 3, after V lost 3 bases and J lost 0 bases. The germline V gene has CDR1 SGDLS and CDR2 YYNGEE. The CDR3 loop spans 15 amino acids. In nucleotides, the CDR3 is TGTGCCAGCAGCGCAGGACAGGGGTTGAACACTGAAGCTTTCTTT. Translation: CASSAGQGLNTEAFF.

This CDR3 reads CASSLGGGSYNSPLHF. CDR3 in DNA: TGTGCCAGCAGTTTAGGTGGGGGCTCCTATAATTCACCCCTCCACTTT. V and J are TRBV27 and TRBJ1-6, with D possibly matching TRBD1 (5 bases). CDR3 length equals 16 residues. Per the germline V gene, CDR1 is MNHEY and CDR2 is SMNVEV (reference sequence). V was pared by 2 bases and J by 0 bases, with 8 bases between.

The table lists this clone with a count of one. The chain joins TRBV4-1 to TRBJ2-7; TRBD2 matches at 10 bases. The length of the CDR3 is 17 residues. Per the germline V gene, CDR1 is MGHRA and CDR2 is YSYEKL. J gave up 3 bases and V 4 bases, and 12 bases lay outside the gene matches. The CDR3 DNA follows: TGCGCCAGCAGCCCGGTAGCGGGAGGATACACCTTCTACGAGCAGTACTTC. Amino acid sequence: CASSPVAGGYTFYEQYF.

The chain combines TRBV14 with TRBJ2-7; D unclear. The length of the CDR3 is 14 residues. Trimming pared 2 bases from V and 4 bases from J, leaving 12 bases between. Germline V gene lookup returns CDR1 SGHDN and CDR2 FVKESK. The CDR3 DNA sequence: TGTGCCAGCAGCCAAATGAACAGCGATTACGAGCAGTACTTC. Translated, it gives CASSQMNSDYEQYF.

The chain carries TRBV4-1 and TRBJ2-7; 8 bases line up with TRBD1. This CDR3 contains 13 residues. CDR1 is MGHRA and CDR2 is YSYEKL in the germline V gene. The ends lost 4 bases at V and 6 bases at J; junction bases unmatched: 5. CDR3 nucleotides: TGCGCCAGCAGCCTTATAACAGGGGGCGAGCAGTACTTC. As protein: CASSLITGGEQYF.

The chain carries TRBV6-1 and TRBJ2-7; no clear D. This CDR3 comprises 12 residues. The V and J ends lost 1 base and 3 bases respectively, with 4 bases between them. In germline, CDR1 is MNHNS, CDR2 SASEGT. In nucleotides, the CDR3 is TGTGCCAGCAGTGAAGAGCGCTACGAGCAGTACTTC. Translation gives CASSEERYEQYF.

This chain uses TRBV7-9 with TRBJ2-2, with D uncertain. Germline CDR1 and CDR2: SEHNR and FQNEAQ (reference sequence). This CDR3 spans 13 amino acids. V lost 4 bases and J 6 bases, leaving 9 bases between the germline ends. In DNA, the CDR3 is TGTGCCAGCAGCTCATGGGGTTCCGGGGAGCTGTTTTTT. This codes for CASSSWGSGELFF.

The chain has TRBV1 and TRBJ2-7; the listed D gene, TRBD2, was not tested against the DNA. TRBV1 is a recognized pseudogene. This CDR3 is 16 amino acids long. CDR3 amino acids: CTSSQQSKAGEREQYF. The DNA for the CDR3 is TGCACCAGCAGCCAACAGAGTAAGGCGGGAGAGAGAGAGCAGTACTTC.

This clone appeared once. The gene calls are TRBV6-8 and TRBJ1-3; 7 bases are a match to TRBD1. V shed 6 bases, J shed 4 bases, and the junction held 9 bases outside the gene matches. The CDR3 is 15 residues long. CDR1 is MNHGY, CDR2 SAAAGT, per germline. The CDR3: CASSSTGSEGNTIYF. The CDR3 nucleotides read TGTGCCAGCAGCTCGACAGGGTCGGAAGGAAACACCATATATTTT.

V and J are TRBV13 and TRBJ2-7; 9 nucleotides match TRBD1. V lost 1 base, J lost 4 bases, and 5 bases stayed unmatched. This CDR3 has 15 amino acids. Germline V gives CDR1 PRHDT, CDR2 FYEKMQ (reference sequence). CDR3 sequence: CASSLVTGGGYEQYF. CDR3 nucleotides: TGTGCCAGCAGCTTAGTCACAGGGGGCGGGTACGAGCAGTACTTC.

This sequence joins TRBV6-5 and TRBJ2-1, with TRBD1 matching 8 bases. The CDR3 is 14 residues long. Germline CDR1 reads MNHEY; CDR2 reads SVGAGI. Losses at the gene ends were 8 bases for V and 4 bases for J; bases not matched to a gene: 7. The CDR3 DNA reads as TGTGCCAGCGCCGACAGGGGAGCATACAATGAGCAGTTCTTC. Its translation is CASADRGAYNEQFF.

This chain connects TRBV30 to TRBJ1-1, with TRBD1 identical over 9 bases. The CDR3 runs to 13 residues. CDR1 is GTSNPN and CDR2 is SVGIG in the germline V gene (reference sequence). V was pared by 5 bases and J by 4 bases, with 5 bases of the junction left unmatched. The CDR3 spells CAWATGGGTEAFF. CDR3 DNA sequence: TGTGCCTGGGCCACAGGGGGCGGCACTGAAGCTTTCTTT.

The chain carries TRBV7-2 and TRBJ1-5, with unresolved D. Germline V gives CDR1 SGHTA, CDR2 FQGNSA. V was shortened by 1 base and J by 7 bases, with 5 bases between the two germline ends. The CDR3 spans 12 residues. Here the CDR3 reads CASSLDHQPQHF. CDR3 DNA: TGTGCCAGCAGCTTAGATCACCAGCCCCAGCATTTT.

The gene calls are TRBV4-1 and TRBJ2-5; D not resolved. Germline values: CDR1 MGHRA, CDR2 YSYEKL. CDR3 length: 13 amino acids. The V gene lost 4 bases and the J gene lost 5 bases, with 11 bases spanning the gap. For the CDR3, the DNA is TGCGCCAGCAGCCCCCTTCCCGGGGAGACCCAGTACTTC. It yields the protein CASSPLPGETQYF.

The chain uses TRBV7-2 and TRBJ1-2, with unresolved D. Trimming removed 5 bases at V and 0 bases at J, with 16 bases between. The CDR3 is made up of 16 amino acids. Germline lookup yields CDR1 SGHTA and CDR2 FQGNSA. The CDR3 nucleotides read TGTGCCAGCAGCCAGACGGCACTTCTAGCTAACTATGGCTACACCTTC. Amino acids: CASSQTALLANYGYTF.

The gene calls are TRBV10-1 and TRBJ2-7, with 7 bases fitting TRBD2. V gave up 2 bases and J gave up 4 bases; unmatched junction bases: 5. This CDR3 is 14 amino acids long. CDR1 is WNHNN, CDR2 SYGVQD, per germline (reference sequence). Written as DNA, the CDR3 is TGCGCCAGCAGTGAGGGGGGGGAGAGTTACGAGCAGTACTTC. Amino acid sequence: CASSEGGESYEQYF.

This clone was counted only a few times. CDR3 in amino acids: CSAKFVGEQYF. CDR3 DNA sequence: TGCAGTGCAAAATTTGTGGGGGAGCAGTACTTC. The rearrangement joins TRBV20-1 to TRBJ2-7; D is ambiguous. The V and J ends lost 6 bases and 7 bases respectively, with 13 bases between them. CDR1 is DFQATT and CDR2 is SNEGSKA in the germline V gene (reference sequence). The CDR3 contains 11 residues.

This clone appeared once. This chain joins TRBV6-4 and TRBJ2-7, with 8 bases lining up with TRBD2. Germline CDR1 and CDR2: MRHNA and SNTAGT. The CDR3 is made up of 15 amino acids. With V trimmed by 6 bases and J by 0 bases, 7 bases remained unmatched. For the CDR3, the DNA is TGTGCCAGCAGCCGACGCGCGGGAGGCTCCTACGAGCAGTACTTC. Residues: CASSRRAGGSYEQYF.

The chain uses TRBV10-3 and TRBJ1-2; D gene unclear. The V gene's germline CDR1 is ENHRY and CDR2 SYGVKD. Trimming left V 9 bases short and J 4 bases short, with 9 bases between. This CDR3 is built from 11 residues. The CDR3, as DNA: TGTGCCATATTGGACGGCTATGGCTACACCTTC. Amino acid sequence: CAILDGYGYTF.

The chain's CDR3 is CASSRQGWVRELFF. CDR3 DNA: TGTGCCAGCAGTAGACAGGGCTGGGTAAGGGAGCTGTTTTTT. J is TRBJ2-2 and V is TRBV6-5, with 7 bases lining up with TRBD1. CDR1 and CDR2 from the germline V gene are MNHEY and SVGAGI. This CDR3 comprises 14 residues. The V and J ends lost 5 bases and 9 bases, in that order; junction bases with no gene match: 9.